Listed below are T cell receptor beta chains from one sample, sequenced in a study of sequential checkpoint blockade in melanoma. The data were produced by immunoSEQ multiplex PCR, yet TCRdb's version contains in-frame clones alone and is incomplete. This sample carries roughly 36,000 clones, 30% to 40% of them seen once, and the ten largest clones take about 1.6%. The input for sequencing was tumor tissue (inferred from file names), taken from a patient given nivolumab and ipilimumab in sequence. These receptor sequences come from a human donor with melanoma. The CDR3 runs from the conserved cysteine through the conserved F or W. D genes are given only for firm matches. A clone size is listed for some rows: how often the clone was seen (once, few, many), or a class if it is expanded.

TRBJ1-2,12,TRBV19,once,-,CASGRDNYGYTF,TGTGCCAGTGGCCGGGATAACTATGGCTACACCTTC
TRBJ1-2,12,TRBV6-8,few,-,CASSAGGYGYTF,TGTGCCAGCAGTGCCGGGGGTTATGGCTACACCTTC
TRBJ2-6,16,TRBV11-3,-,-,CASSLGPNSGANVLTF,TGTGCCAGCAGCTTAGGGCCCAACTCTGGGGCCAACGTCCTGACTTTC
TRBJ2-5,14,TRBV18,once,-,CASSLAQSKETQYF,TGTGCCAGCTCACTTGCCCAAAGCAAAGAGACCCAGTACTTC
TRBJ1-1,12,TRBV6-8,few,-,CASSSYGPEAFF,TGTGCCAGCAGCTCCTATGGGCCTGAAGCTTTCTTT
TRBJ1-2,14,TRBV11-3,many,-,CARSLVTTVGGYTF,TGTGCCAGAAGCTTAGTTACTACGGTCGGAGGCTACACCTTC
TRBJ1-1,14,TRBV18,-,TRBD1,CASSQQGGLGEAFF,TGTGCCAGCTCACAACAAGGGGGCTTAGGTGAAGCTTTCTTT
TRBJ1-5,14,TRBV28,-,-,CASSLRGAGRPQHF,TGTGCCAGCAGTTTAAGGGGGGCGGGGAGGCCCCAGCATTTT
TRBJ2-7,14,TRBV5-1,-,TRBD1,CASSLGQGNREQYF,TGCGCCAGCAGCTTGGGACAGGGCAACCGCGAGCAGTACTTC
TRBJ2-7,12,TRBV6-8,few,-,CASRWQGSEQYF,TGTGCCAGCAGATGGCAGGGAAGCGAGCAGTACTTC
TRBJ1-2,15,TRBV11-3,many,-,CASSLDRWEGYGYTF,TGTGCCAGCAGCTTAGATCGTTGGGAGGGCTATGGCTACACCTTC
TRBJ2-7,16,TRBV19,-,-,CASSIAKLESPYEQYF,TGTGCCAGTAGTATAGCCAAGCTAGAAAGCCCCTACGAGCAGTACTTC
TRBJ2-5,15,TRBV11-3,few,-,CASSRATGERETQYF,TGTGCCAGCAGCCGCGCTACGGGGGAGAGAGAGACCCAGTACTTC
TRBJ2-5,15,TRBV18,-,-,CASSPPPRDKETQYF,TGTGCCAGCTCACCACCTCCCCGGGATAAAGAGACCCAGTACTTC
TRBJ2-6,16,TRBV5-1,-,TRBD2,CASGGGPGAGANVLTF,TGCGCCAGCGGCGGGGGGCCAGGGGCTGGGGCCAACGTCCTGACTTTC
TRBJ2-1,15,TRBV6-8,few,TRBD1,CASSPGTGAYNEQFF,TGTGCCAGCAGTCCCGGGACAGGGGCCTACAATGAGCAGTTCTTC
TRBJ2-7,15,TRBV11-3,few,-,CASSFLRDQAYEQYF,TGTGCCAGCAGCTTCTTGCGAGACCAAGCCTACGAGCAGTACTTC
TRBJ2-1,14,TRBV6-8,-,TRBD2,CASGLAGLYNEQFF,TGTGCCAGCGGGCTAGCGGGTCTTTACAATGAGCAGTTCTTC
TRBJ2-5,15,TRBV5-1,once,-,CASSLTWGTQETQYF,TGCGCCAGCAGCTTGACCTGGGGAACCCAAGAGACCCAGTACTTC
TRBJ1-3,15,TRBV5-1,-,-,CASSLAGSSGNTIYF,TGCGCCAGCAGCTTGGCCGGAAGCTCTGGAAACACCATATATTTT
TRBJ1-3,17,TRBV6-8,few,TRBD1,CASSYSIGTASGNTIYF,TGTGCCAGCAGTTACTCGATTGGGACAGCCTCTGGAAACACCATATATTTT
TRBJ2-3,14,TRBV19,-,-,CASSMGPRTDTQYF,TGTGCCAGTAGTATGGGTCCTAGGACAGATACGCAGTATTTT
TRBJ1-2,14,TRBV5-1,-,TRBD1,CASRVGTGDYGYTF,TGCGCCAGCAGGGTAGGGACAGGGGACTATGGCTACACCTTC
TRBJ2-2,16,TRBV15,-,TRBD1,CATSRGQGTNTGELFF,TGTGCCACCAGCAGAGGACAGGGAACGAACACCGGGGAGCTGTTTTTT
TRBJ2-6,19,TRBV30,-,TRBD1,CAWRAKGRGPYIGANVLTF,TGTGCCTGGAGGGCCAAGGGCAGGGGGCCTTACATAGGGGCCAACGTCCTGACTTTC
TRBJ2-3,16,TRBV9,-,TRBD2,CASSLEGTSGSGTQYF,TGTGCCAGCAGCCTAGAGGGGACTAGCGGGAGTGGCACGCAGTATTTT
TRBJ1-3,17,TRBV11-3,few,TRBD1,CASSWGQGPSSGNTIYF,TGTGCCAGCAGCTGGGGACAGGGGCCGAGCTCTGGAAACACCATATATTTT
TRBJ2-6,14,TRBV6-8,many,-,CASSYQRQGDVLTF,TGTGCCAGCAGTTACCAAAGGCAGGGAGACGTCCTGACTTTC
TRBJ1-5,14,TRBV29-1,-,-,CSVLIRDSNQPQHF,TGCAGCGTTCTAATTCGTGATAGCAATCAGCCCCAGCATTTT
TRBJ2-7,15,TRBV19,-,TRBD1,CASSPPGQGAYEQYF,TGTGCCAGTAGTCCGCCGGGACAGGGGGCTTACGAGCAGTACTTC
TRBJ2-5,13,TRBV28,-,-,CASRMDLQETQYF,TGTGCCAGCAGGATGGACTTACAAGAGACCCAGTACTTC
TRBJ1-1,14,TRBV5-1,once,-,CASSPGTANTEAFF,TGCGCCAGCAGCCCGGGGACGGCGAACACTGAAGCTTTCTTT